The 5 T cell receptor beta chains reported below all come from one sample, sequenced in a study of blood T cell repertoires in COVID-19 (dated by TCRdb to about 2020). The library was made by the immunoSEQ multiplex PCR assay. TCRdb mirrors the immuneACCESS table, restricted to in-frame sequences. Some clones are absent from its copies; in checked studies, under half trace to an unresolved V gene, and the reason for the others is unknown. The sample table shows 130,000 or so clones, and about 88% are seen once. The top ten clones comprise roughly 2.2% of the sample. The sequenced sample was PBMCs or T cells enriched from blood (not recorded which). The receptors originated from a man aged 35 to 55 with acute COVID-19.

V is TRBV10-3 and J is TRBJ2-5; 8 nucleotides match TRBD2. CDR1 is ENHRY, CDR2 SYGVKD, per germline. V lost 4 bases, J lost 4 bases, and 8 bases stayed unmatched. This CDR3 has 15 amino acids. DNA of the CDR3: TGTGCCATCAGTGTGAGTAGCGGGGTCCTAGAGACCCAGTACTTC. Amino acid sequence: CAISVSSGVLETQYF.

The J gene is TRBJ1-1, the V gene TRBV19; D unresolved. The CDR3 runs to 14 residues. Trimming stripped 1 base from V and 7 bases from J, with 13 bases between. The germline V gene has CDR1 LNHDA and CDR2 SQIVND (reference sequence). The CDR3, as DNA: TGTGCCAGTAGTATAGGAGGCGATCCTCTTGAAGCTTTCTTT. Translation gives CASSIGGDPLEAFF. Full variable domain (remainder filled in from reference TRBV19 and TRBJ1-1): DGGITQSPKYLFRKEGQNVTLSCEQNLNHDAMYWYRQDPGQGLRLIYYSQIVNDFQKGDIAEGYSVSREKKESFPLTVTSAQKNPTAFYLCASSIGGDPLEAFFGQGTRLTVV.

The V and J genes are TRBV19 and TRBJ2-5; D unclear. Between the trimmed V and J ends, which lost 4 bases and 4 bases, there was a span of 16 bases. The CDR3 loop spans 15 amino acids. CDR1 and CDR2 (germline): LNHDA, SQIVND (reference sequence). CDR3 nucleotide sequence: TGTGCCAGTAGTACCCCTGCCGTGTCGGGAGAGACCCAGTACTTC. Its protein product is CASSTPAVSGETQYF.

This clone was seen a single time. V is TRBV18 and J is TRBJ2-4, with TRBD1 identical over 7 bases. Germline CDR1 KGHSH, CDR2 LQKENI. The CDR3 runs 15 residues. Trimming took 3 bases from V and 8 from J; bases not matched to a gene: 10. The DNA of the CDR3 is TGTGCCAGCTCACCCCCGGTTGGACAGGTGGACATTCAGTACTTC. Encoded protein: CASSPPVGQVDIQYF.

The chain links TRBV10-3 to TRBJ1-3; D unclear. V was cut by 7 bases and J by 2 bases, with 9 bases left in between. Germline CDR1 and CDR2: ENHRY and SYGVKD. This CDR3 region has 13 residues. The CDR3 loop is CAITPGAGNTIYF. CDR3 bases: TGTGCCATCACCCCGGGTGCTGGAAACACCATATATTTT.